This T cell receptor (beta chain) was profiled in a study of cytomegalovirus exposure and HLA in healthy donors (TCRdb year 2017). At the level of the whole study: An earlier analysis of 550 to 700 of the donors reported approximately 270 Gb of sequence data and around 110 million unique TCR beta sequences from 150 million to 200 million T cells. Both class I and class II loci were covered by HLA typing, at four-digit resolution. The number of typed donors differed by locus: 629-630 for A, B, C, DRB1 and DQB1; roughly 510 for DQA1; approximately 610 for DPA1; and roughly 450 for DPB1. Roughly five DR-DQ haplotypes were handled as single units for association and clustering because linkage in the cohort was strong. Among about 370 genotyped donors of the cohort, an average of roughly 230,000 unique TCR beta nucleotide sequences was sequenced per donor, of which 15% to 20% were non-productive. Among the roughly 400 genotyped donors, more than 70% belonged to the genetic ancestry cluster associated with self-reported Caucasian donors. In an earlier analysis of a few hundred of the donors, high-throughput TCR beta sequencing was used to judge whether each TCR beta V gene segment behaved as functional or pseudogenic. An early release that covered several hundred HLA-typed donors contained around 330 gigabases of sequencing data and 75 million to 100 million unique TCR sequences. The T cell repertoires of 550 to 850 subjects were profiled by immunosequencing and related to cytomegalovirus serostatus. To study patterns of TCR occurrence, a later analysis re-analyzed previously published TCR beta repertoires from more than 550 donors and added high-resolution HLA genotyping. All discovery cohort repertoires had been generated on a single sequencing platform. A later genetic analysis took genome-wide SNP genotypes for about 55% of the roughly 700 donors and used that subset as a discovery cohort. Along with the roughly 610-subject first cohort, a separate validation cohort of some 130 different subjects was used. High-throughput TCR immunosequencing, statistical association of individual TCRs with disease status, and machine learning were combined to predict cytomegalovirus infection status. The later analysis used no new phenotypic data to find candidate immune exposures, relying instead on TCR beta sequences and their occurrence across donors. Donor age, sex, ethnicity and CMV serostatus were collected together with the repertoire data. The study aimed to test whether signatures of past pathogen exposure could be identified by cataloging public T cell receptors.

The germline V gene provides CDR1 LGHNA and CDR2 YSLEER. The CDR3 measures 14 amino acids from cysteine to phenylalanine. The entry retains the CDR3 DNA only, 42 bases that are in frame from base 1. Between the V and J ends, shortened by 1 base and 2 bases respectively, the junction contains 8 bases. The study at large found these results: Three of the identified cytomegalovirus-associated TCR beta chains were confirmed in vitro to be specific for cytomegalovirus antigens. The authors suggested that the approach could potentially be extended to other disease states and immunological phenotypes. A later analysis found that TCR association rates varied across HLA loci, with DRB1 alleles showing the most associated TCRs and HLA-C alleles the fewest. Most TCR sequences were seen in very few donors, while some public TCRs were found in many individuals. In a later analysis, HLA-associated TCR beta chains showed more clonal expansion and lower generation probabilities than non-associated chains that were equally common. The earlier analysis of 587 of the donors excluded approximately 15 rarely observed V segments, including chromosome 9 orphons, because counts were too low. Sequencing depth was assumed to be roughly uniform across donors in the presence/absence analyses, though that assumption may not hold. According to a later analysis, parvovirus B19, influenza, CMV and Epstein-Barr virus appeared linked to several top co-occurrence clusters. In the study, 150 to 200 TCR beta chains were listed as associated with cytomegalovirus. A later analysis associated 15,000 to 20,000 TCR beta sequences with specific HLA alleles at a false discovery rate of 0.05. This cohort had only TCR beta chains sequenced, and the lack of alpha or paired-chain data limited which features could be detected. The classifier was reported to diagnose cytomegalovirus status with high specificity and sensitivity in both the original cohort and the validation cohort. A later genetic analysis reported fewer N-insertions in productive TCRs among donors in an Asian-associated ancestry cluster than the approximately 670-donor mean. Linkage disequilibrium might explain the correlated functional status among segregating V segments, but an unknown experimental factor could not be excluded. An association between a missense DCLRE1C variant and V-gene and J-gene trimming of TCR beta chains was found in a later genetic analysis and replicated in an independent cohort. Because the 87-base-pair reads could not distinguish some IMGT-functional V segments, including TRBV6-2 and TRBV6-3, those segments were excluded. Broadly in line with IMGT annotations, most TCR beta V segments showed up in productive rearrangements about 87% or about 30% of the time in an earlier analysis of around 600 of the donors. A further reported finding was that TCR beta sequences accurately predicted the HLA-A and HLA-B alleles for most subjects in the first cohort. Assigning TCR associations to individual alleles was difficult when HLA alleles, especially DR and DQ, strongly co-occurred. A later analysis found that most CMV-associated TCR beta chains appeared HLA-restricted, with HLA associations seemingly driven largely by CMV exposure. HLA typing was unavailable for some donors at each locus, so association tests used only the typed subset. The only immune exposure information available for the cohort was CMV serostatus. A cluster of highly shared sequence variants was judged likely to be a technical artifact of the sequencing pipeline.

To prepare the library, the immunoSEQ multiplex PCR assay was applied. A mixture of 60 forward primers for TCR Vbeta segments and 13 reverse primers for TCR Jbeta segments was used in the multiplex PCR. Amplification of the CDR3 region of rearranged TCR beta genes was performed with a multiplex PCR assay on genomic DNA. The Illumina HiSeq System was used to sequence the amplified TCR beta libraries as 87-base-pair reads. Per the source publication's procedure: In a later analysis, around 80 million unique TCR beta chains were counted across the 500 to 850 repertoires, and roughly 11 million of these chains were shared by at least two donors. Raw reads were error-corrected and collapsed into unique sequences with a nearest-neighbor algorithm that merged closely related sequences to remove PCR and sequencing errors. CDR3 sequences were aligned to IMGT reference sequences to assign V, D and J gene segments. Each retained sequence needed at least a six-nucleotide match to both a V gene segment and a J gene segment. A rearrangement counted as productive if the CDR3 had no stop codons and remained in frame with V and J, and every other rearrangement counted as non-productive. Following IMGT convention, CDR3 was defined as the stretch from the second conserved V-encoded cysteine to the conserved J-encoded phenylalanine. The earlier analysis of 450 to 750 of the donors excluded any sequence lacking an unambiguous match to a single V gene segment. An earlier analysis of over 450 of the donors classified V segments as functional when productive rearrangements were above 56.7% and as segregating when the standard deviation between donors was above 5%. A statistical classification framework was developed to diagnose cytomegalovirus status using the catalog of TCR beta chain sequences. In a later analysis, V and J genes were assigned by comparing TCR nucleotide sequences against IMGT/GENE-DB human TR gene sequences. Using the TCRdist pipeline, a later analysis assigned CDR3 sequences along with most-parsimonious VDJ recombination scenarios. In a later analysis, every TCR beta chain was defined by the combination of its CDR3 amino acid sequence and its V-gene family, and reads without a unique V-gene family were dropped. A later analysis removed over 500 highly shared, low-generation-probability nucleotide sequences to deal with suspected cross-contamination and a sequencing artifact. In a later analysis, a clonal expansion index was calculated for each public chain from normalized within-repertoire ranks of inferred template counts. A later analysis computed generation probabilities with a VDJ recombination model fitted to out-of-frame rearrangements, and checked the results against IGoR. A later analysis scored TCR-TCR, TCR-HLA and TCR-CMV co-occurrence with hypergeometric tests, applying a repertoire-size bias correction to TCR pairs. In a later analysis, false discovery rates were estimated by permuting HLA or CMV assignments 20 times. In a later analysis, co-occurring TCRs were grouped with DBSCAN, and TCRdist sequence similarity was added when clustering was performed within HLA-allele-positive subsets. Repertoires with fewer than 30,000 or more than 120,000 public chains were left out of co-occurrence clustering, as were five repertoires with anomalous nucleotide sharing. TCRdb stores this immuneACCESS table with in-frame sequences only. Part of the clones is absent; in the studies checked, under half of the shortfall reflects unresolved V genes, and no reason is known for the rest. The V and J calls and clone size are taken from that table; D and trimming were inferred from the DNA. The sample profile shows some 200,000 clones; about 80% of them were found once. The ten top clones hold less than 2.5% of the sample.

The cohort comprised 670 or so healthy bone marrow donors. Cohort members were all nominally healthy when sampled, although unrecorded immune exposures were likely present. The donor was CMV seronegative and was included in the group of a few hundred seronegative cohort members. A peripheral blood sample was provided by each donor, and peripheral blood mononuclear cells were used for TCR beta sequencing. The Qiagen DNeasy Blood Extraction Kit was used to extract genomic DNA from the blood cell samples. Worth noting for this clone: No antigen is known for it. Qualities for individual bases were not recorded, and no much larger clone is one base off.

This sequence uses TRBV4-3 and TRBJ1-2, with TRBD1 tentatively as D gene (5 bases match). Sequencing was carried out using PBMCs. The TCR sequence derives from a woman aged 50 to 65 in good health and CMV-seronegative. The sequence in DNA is TGCGCCAGCAGCCAAGCCCAGGGCAACTATGGCTACACCTTC. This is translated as CASSQAQGNYGYTF.